The 30 T cell receptor beta chains reported below all come from one sample, sequenced in a study of blood T cell repertoires in COVID-19. The data were produced by immunoSEQ multiplex PCR, yet TCRdb's version contains in-frame clones alone and is incomplete. This sample carries around 30,000 clones, almost 85% of them seen once, and the ten largest clones take under 8%. The sequencing sample was made of peripheral blood. These receptors were taken from a man aged 55-75 years with active COVID-19.

The gene calls are TRBV9 and TRBJ2-7; D possibly corresponds to TRBD2 (5 bases). CDR1 and CDR2 from the germline V gene are SGDLS and YYNGEE. The CDR3 length is 17 residues. V was shortened by 5 bases and J by 1 base, with 22 bases between the two germline ends. The CDR3 region has the DNA TGTGCCAGCAGTCCCCCCGGGGTGGAGGTATTTTCCTACGAGCAGTACTTC. It is translated as CASSPPGVEVFSYEQYF.

The V call is TRBV7-3, the J call TRBJ2-1, with unresolved D. Germline V CDR1 and CDR2: SGHTA, FQGTGA. This CDR3 spans 13 amino acids. With 5 bases removed from V and 4 bases from J, the gap between germline ends came to 9 bases. CDR3 protein: CASSPGSYNEQFF. In nucleotides, the CDR3 is TGTGCCAGCAGCCCAGGCAGTTACAATGAGCAGTTCTTC.

The genes are TRBV24-1 and TRBJ1-5; TRBD1 agrees at 9 bases. Germline loops: CDR1 KGHDR, CDR2 SFDVKD. This CDR3 region has 15 residues. The V and J ends lost 7 bases and 3 bases, in that order; junction bases with no gene match: 6. For the CDR3, the DNA is TGTGCCACCAGGGCGGGACAGGGACCCAATCAGCCCCAGCATTTT. Residues: CATRAGQGPNQPQHF.

V gene TRBV2 combines with J gene TRBJ1-5; 7 bases fit TRBD1. J lost 3 bases, V lost 6 bases, and 8 bases had no gene match. CDR1 is SNHLY, CDR2 FYNNEI, per germline. There are 15 residues in the CDR3. The CDR3 loop is CASSEQGRDNQPQHF. DNA of the CDR3: TGTGCCAGCAGCGAACAGGGGAGGGACAATCAGCCCCAGCATTTT.

The chain joins TRBV15 to TRBJ2-1; 7 bases fit TRBD2. CDR1 and CDR2 from the germline V gene are LNHNV and YYDKDF (reference sequence). The CDR3 spans 19 residues. V trimming: 1 base; J trimming: 8 bases; junction bases outside the gene matches: 20. The CDR3 sequence is CATSRAVGLADPSAHEQFF. As DNA, the CDR3 is TGTGCCACCAGCAGAGCGGTTGGGCTAGCGGACCCTTCAGCACATGAGCAGTTCTTC. The full variable domain, in which reference TRBV15 and TRBJ2-1 provide the parts outside the CDR3, is DAMVIQNPRYQVTQFGKPVTLSCSQTLNHNVMYWYQQKSSQAPKLLFHYYDKDFNNEADTPDNFQSRRPNTSFCFLDIRSPGLGDTAMYLCATSRAVGLADPSAHEQFFGPGTRLTVL.

V gene TRBV3-1 (or the pseudogene TRBV3-2) combines with J gene TRBJ2-4; 10 bases line up with TRBD1. Trimming removed 4 bases from V and 5 bases from J; junction bases left unmatched: 5. In germline, CDR1 is LGHDT, CDR2 YNNKEL (reference sequence). The CDR3 is 15 amino acids. The CDR3 sequence: CASSPAGTGENIQYF. In DNA form, the CDR3 reads TGTGCCAGCAGCCCCGCCGGGACAGGGGAAAACATTCAGTACTTC.

The V gene is TRBV7-9, the J gene TRBJ2-1; D is possibly TRBD2 (5 bases). The CDR3 has 16 amino acids. Trimming shortened V by 2 bases and J by 6 bases, and 17 bases separated the two germline ends. Germline values: CDR1 SEHNR, CDR2 FQNEAQ (reference sequence). In nucleotides, the CDR3 is TGTGCCAGCAGCTTAAGCGGCGGTCCCTTGGGCAATGAGCAGTTCTTC. It is translated as CASSLSGGPLGNEQFF.

The chain couples TRBV10-3 to TRBJ2-4; D is perhaps TRBD1 (6 bases). V was trimmed by 3 bases and J by 6 bases, leaving 15 bases between them. The CDR3 is made up of 15 amino acids. CDR1 ENHRY and CDR2 SYGVKD come from the germline V gene. For the CDR3, the DNA is TGTGCCATCAGTGAACCTAGGACAGCTGGAAACATTCAGTACTTC. The encoded protein is CAISEPRTAGNIQYF.

This clone was seen just once. The J gene is TRBJ2-1, the V gene TRBV19; D is perhaps TRBD2 (5 bases). This CDR3 contains 14 residues. Trimming shortened V by 6 bases and J by 15 bases, and 24 bases separated the two germline ends. Germline CDR1 LNHDA, CDR2 SQIVND (reference sequence). DNA for the CDR3: TGTGCCAGTAGCACCCCCGCTCGGCCTAGAGGGCCGTTCTTC. This gives the protein CASSTPARPRGPFF.

Only one count was recorded for this clone. The chain recombines TRBV7-8 with TRBJ2-3; TRBD2 matches at 8 bases. This CDR3 is 17 amino acids long. Trimming took 2 bases from V and 2 from J; bases not matched to a gene: 9. CDR1 and CDR2 (germline): SGHVS, FQNEAQ. The CDR3 nucleotides are TGTGCCAGCAGCTTACGGAGCGGCGGGAGGACCACAGATACGCAGTATTTT. Its translation: CASSLRSGGRTTDTQYF.

The count of this clone is one. The chain combines TRBV7-9 with TRBJ2-3; the match to TRBD2 covers 7 bases. The CDR3 length is 14 residues. The junction had 8 bases not matched to a gene; V was cut back by 5 bases and J by 6 bases. Germline V gene data show CDR1 as SEHNR and CDR2 as FQNEAQ (reference sequence). CDR3 residues: CASSHTSERDTQYF. The CDR3 DNA is TGTGCCAGCAGCCACACTAGCGAGCGCGATACGCAGTATTTT.

The chain has TRBV7-2 and TRBJ2-5; tentatively, D is TRBD2 (7 bases). V shed 1 base and J shed 1 base, with 10 bases lying between them. This CDR3 has 15 residues. CDR1 is SGHTA and CDR2 is FQGNSA in the germline V gene. The CDR3 reads CASSLGRGGQETQYF. The CDR3 DNA reads as TGTGCCAGCAGCTTAGGGAGGGGGGGCCAAGAGACCCAGTACTTC.

This clone appeared once. J is TRBJ2-1 and V is TRBV27; D is possibly TRBD1 (5 bases). Trimming shortened V by 7 bases and J by 2 bases, and 12 bases separated the two germline ends. The CDR3 sequence is 14 residues long. Germline CDR1 and CDR2: MNHEY and SMNVEV (reference sequence). Written as DNA, the CDR3 is TGTGCCAGCAAGATGGGGCACCCCTACAATGAGCAGTTCTTC. It translates to CASKMGHPYNEQFF.

The rearrangement uses TRBV3-1 (or the pseudogene TRBV3-2) and TRBJ2-7; D is perhaps TRBD1 (6 bases). Germline lookup yields CDR1 LGHDT and CDR2 YNNKEL (reference sequence). The V gene lost 1 base and the J gene lost 4 bases, with 14 bases spanning the gap. This CDR3 is 15 amino acids long. The CDR3 nucleotides read TGTGCCAGCAGCCAAGGTCCGACAGGACTGTACGAGCAGTACTTC. It specifies CASSQGPTGLYEQYF.

The gene calls are TRBV7-2 and TRBJ2-1; 8 bases fit TRBD2. CDR1 and CDR2 from the germline V gene are SGHTA and FQGNSA. This CDR3 is 14 amino acids long. With V trimmed by 5 bases and J by 9 bases, 9 bases remained unmatched. As DNA, the CDR3 is TGTGCCAGCAGCGCGGGACTAGGAGGGGTTGAGCAGTTCTTC. The encoded protein is CASSAGLGGVEQFF.

The genes are TRBV14 and TRBJ2-7; tentatively, D is TRBD2 (7 bases). The V gene lost 5 bases and the J gene lost 6 bases, with 26 bases spanning the gap. The germline V gene encodes CDR1 SGHDN and CDR2 FVKESK. This CDR3 comprises 17 residues. CDR3 bases: TGTGCCAGCAGCTACAAGGGGGGGCGCAGCGGGATTTTCGAGCAGTACTTC. Encoded protein: CASSYKGGRSGIFEQYF.

This chain connects TRBV7-6 to TRBJ2-3, with 7 nucleotides matching TRBD2. Per germline, CDR1 SGHVS and CDR2 FNYEAQ. Trimming cost V 5 bases and J 2 bases; bases outside gene matches: 10. This CDR3 spans 16 amino acids. CDR3 bases: TGTGCCAGCAGCCCCCCCGCCGGGAGGTACACAGATACGCAGTATTTT. Residues: CASSPPAGRYTDTQYF.

V and J are TRBV7-3 and TRBJ2-5, with 14 bases fitting TRBD2. The V segment lost 2 bases and the J segment 4 bases; nucleotides outside the gene matches: 6. Per the germline V gene, CDR1 is SGHTA and CDR2 is FQGTGA. CDR3 length: 17 residues. DNA of the CDR3: TGTGCCAGCAGCTTACCCGGGACTAGCGGGAGTGGAGAGACCCAGTACTTC. Translating it yields CASSLPGTSGSGETQYF.

This chain links TRBV25-1 with TRBJ2-3; 9 nucleotides line up with TRBD1. The CDR3 totals 15 residues. V lost 5 bases and J lost 2; bases outside the gene matches: 5. CDR1 is MGHDK, CDR2 SYGVNS, per germline. The CDR3: CASSTGQGLTDTQYF. The CDR3 DNA follows: TGTGCCAGCAGTACCGGACAGGGGCTCACAGATACGCAGTATTTT.

This chain links TRBV7-3 with TRBJ2-1; the match to TRBD2 covers 11 bases. CDR1 and CDR2 from the germline V gene are SGHTA and FQGTGA. The CDR3 is 21 amino acids. V was pared by 2 bases and J by 6 bases, with 21 bases of the junction left unmatched. The CDR3 here is CASSLRSLKTSGNMGSNEQFF. CDR3 nucleotides: TGTGCCAGCAGCTTACGGAGTTTAAAGACTAGCGGGAATATGGGTAGCAATGAGCAGTTCTTC.

The chain is built from TRBV7-8 and TRBJ1-1, with D possibly matching TRBD1 (6 bases). This CDR3 spans 18 amino acids. The V end was cut by 2 bases, the J end by 5 bases, with 24 bases between. Germline V lookup: CDR1 SGHVS, CDR2 FQNEAQ. Here the CDR3 reads CASSLTGLGAPRGTEAFF. CDR3 in DNA: TGTGCCAGCAGCTTAACAGGGTTGGGGGCTCCAAGGGGGACTGAAGCTTTCTTT.

V gene TRBV5-4 combines with J gene TRBJ2-5; 9 nucleotides match TRBD2. The CDR3 runs 15 residues. Germline trimming cut 0 bases from V and 4 bases from J; bases unmatched to any gene: 4. Germline V CDR1 and CDR2: SGHNT, YYREEE (reference sequence). The CDR3, as DNA: TGTGCCAGCAGCTTGGTAGCGGGAGTGGGAGAGACCCAGTACTTC. Translating it yields CASSLVAGVGETQYF.

The chain employs TRBV12-5 and TRBJ2-5; 7 bases agree with TRBD2. Looked up from germline, CDR1 is LGHNT and CDR2 is FRNRAP. This CDR3 spans 15 amino acids. The junction had 11 bases not matched to a gene; V was cut back by 6 bases and J by 4 bases. The CDR3 is CASGRGSGVVETQYF. In nucleotides, the CDR3 is TGTGCTAGTGGAAGGGGCAGCGGGGTCGTAGAGACCCAGTACTTC.

This clone was counted a single time. The rearrangement links TRBV7-9 to TRBJ1-1, with D unclear. V was cut by 4 bases and J by 0 bases, with 3 bases left in between. CDR3 size: 12 residues. Germline V gene sequence: CDR1 SEHNR, CDR2 FQNEAQ (reference sequence). The CDR3 DNA reads as TGTGCCAGCAGCTCCATGAACACTGAAGCTTTCTTT. Its translation: CASSSMNTEAFF.

V is TRBV9 and J is TRBJ2-7, with 11 bases identical to TRBD2. The CDR3 has 14 amino acids. V trimming: 3 bases; J trimming: 5 bases; junction bases outside the gene matches: 4. Germline values: CDR1 SGDLS, CDR2 YYNGEE. The DNA for the CDR3 is TGTGCCAGCAGCGGTAGCGGGAGGGCCGACGAGCAGTACTTC. It encodes CASSGSGRADEQYF. The full variable domain, with the rest looked up from reference TRBV9 and TRBJ2-7, is DSGVTQTPKHLITATGQRVTLRCSPRSGDLSVYWYQQSLDQGLQFLIQYYNGEERAKGNILERFSAQQFPDLHSELNLSSLELGDSALYFCASSGSGRADEQYFGPGTRLTVT.

This clone was observed a few times. This chain connects TRBV3-1 (or the pseudogene TRBV3-2) to TRBJ2-1, with 10 bases matching TRBD2. The germline CDR1 and CDR2 sequences are LGHDT and YNNKEL (reference sequence). V lost 2 bases, J lost 3 bases, and 7 bases stayed unmatched. The CDR3 contains 17 residues. This CDR3 reads CASSQIMASGGYNEQFF. DNA of the CDR3: TGTGCCAGCAGCCAAATTATGGCTAGCGGGGGCTACAATGAGCAGTTCTTC.

The sample holds one count of this clone. The rearrangement links TRBV18 to TRBJ2-5; 9 bases map to TRBD2. This CDR3 contains 13 residues. V shed 10 bases, J shed 1 base, and the junction held 4 bases outside the gene matches. Germline-derived CDR1 and CDR2 are KGHSH and LQKENI. The CDR3 region has the DNA TGTGCCACCCAAGCGGGAGGCCAAGAGACCCAGTACTTC. Protein product: CATQAGGQETQYF.

The rearrangement links TRBV29-1 to TRBJ2-6; D is possibly TRBD2 (5 bases). V was trimmed by 4 bases and J by 1 base, leaving 8 bases between them. This CDR3 spans 14 amino acids. Germline V gives CDR1 SQVTM, CDR2 ANQGSEA. As DNA, the CDR3 is TGCAGCGTTGGCGGGCAGTCTGGGGCCAACGTCCTGACTTTC. It translates to CSVGGQSGANVLTF.

The rearrangement joins TRBV7-9 to TRBJ2-7; the match to TRBD1 covers 10 bases. The V gene's germline CDR1 is SEHNR and CDR2 FQNEAQ (reference sequence). The CDR3 contains 15 residues. The V and J ends lost 5 bases and 5 bases, in that order; junction bases with no gene match: 9. CDR3 coding DNA: TGTGCCAGCAGCCACCTCGGGACAGGGGTCGACGAGCAGTACTTC. Its protein is CASSHLGTGVDEQYF.

This clone appeared once. The chain combines TRBV6-5 with TRBJ2-1; 8 nucleotides agree with TRBD1. V lost 8 bases and J lost 6; bases outside the gene matches: 9. The CDR3 spans 14 residues. In germline, CDR1 is MNHEY, CDR2 SVGAGI. CDR3 DNA: TGTGCCAGCCTCCGGGACAGGCCAGGCAATGAGCAGTTCTTC. This codes for CASLRDRPGNEQFF.